This T cell receptor (beta chain) was captured in a study of response to subunit inactivated influenza vaccine. Each CDR3 protein is one row after TCRdb ran MiXCR on the RT-PCR reads. Of hundreds of thousands of distinct CDR3 sequences in the sample, 14% were seen once. This clonotype has more than one count but fewer than ten. Sequences were derived from PBMCs from blood, sampled 14 to 15 days before vaccination. The TCR comes from a man aged 45 to 65 who received an inactivated influenza vaccine.

The CDR3 DNA is TGCAGTGCTAGAAGGGCAGGTCCTACGGCGCAGTACTTC. This encodes CSARRAGPTAQYF. The chain recombines TRBV20-1 with TRBJ2-7; D remains unclear. V was cut by 2 bases and J by 9 bases, with 17 bases left in between. In germline, CDR1 is DFQATT, CDR2 SNEGSKA (reference sequence). The CDR3 consists of 13 residues.